The present T cell receptor (beta chain) was sequenced within a study of shared clonotypes between healthy human individuals (dated by TCRdb to 2020 to 2022). With regard to the full study: A few men and a couple of women, aged 18 to 49 years, made up the cohort. To estimate repertoire size and how much clonotypes are shared between individuals, the study performed deep sequencing of blood TCR repertoires from roughly five healthy adults. Different laboratories and diverse techniques were used to prepare libraries and sequence TCR repertoires, to increase sequencing depth and limit assay-specific biases. Per donor, leukapheresis produced somewhere between about 0.94 and 9.5 billion PBMCs.

Healthy HIV-negative adults with no recently reported acute infections or vaccinations were included as donors. Every donor was a Caucasian adult residing in Nashville, Tennessee, USA. In the unsorted samples, some 100 million PBMCs were counted, and genomic DNA was extracted using the QIAamp DNA Blood Mini kit. Blood was collected by leukapheresis, and PBMCs were isolated by Ficoll-Histopaque density gradient centrifugation and then cryopreserved in liquid nitrogen vapor phase. Using the deep immunoSEQ assay, TCR CDR3 regions were amplified from genomic DNA by multiplex PCR. Genomic DNA extracted from each cell subset was distributed evenly over all wells of several immunoSEQ 96-well plates, and each plate served as one replicate. Each replicate PCR for unsorted PBMC received 300 to 350 ng genomic DNA, equal to approximately 30,000 T cell genomes. Genomic DNA from unsorted PBMC was sequenced over ten immunoSEQ deep assay plates. The purified libraries were quantified using a Qubit 3.0 fluorometer, sized with a Bioanalyzer 2100, and then quantified again using the KAPA Library Quantification kit. Every immunoSEQ 96-well plate was sequenced on a separate single-read 150-cycle Illumina NextSeq 550 flow cell. In the source study's methods: Because the immunoSEQ output held only junctional sequences and lacked quality scores, the filtering could not match the filtering applied to full-length reads. To assign V/J genes and CDR3, sequences were annotated using PyIR, a Python wrapper for IgBLAST v1.9, with IMGT germline references. Any read was removed if the V/J assignment was weak (E-value above 1e-6), the CDR3 was missing, or the read contained stop codons, out-of-frame junctions, or ambiguous translated residues. V3J clonotypes were defined by identical inferred V gene, J gene, and CDR3 amino acid sequence. The percentage overlap between two repertoires was calculated by dividing the number of shared unique clonotypes by the size of the smaller repertoire. RTK rarefaction, the Chao1 estimator, and Recon v2.1 estimates of unobserved clonotypes were used to assess repertoire richness. The table was pulled from immuneACCESS by TCRdb, which kept in-frame rearrangements only. Such tables lose some clones; where checked, under half of the loss comes from unresolved V genes, and the rest has no known cause. The D gene and trimming were derived from the DNA, and the V and J assignments and clone size from that table. This sample lists under 600,000 clones; 60% to 80% were detected once. About 12% of the sample is taken by the ten largest.

Remarks on this clone: The antigen it recognizes is unknown. Base qualities were left out, and no much larger clone turns up one base away.

Paper-wide results and their limitations: Sampling was restricted to blood, and TCR repertoires in tissues likely differ from the TCR repertoires found in blood. The small number of donors limited the genetic and exposure-history diversity represented. Based on pairwise subsampling, the degree of clonotype sharing among donors was expected to be affected by sequencing depth.

Trimming removed 6 bases from V and 1 base from J, leaving 13 bases between the germline ends. The CDR3 spans 14 residues, from the cysteine through the phenylalanine. Of all the DNA, just the CDR3 is kept, 42 bases in frame from base 1. Looking up the germline V gene yields CDR1 SGHTA and CDR2 FQGNSA. The chain is assembled from TRBV7-2 and TRBJ2-7; the D gene is tentatively TRBD1 or TRBD2, each matching 5 bases. This sequence was found in a woman between 40 and 50 years old in good health. Some clones in this sample may be carry-over from other donors' samples. Sequenced input: PBMCs. The CDR3 reads as follows: CASRRDLSSYEQYF. The base sequence is TGTGCCAGCAGACGGGACCTTTCTTCCTACGAGCAGTACTTC.